A single sample is the source of the 24 T cell receptor beta chains below, sequenced in a study of Graves' ophthalmopathy and Graves' hyperthyroidism. Amplifying from RNA transcripts, the study obtained TCR beta CDR3 regions. HTBI-primed first-round RT-PCR preceded second-round multiplex PCR. Using its own MiXCR run on the multiplex PCR reads, TCRdb lists one record per CDR3 protein. The table has 600,000 to 950,000 distinct CDR3 sequences, around 40% seen once. Specimen: peripheral blood. The receptors were gathered from an adult man with Graves' ophthalmopathy.

This chain uses TRBV24-1 with TRBJ1-5; D not certain. V lost 4 bases and J lost 5, with 11 bases in between. Germline lookup yields CDR1 KGHDR and CDR2 SFDVKD. The CDR3 is 14 amino acids. CDR3 nucleotide sequence: TGTGCCACCAGTGACAAAACCCGGGATCAGCCCCAGCATTTT. It yields the protein CATSDKTRDQPQHF.

The V call is TRBV7-2, the J call TRBJ2-2; D remains ambiguous. Germline-derived CDR1 and CDR2 are SGHTA and FQGNSA. The CDR3 has 15 amino acids. Trimming shortened V by 7 bases and J by 4 bases, and 16 bases separated the two germline ends. CDR3 in DNA: TGTGCCAGCACCCTCCCCGACCTGGGCACCGGGGAGCTGTTTTTT. It yields the protein CASTLPDLGTGELFF.

V is TRBV6-5 and J is TRBJ1-3; the match to TRBD1 covers 7 bases. V lost 4 bases and J lost 0; bases outside the gene matches: 6. The CDR3 runs 16 residues. CDR1 and CDR2 (germline): MNHEY, SVGAGI. The CDR3 loop is CASSSGQSHSGNTIYF. The CDR3 nucleotides are TGTGCCAGCAGTTCGGGACAGAGCCACTCTGGAAACACCATATATTTT.

The table lists this clonotype with a few counts. CDR3 DNA: TGTGCCAGCAGTGGGTGGGACAGGGGATCGAGCGAGCAGTACTTC. It translates to CASSGWDRGSSEQYF. V and J are TRBV12-3 or TRBV12-4 and TRBJ2-7, with 10 bases lining up with TRBD1. Trimming removed 5 bases from V and 6 bases from J; junction bases left unmatched: 10. The CDR3 spans 15 residues.

This clonotype was observed a few times. This chain connects TRBV5-8 to TRBJ1-2, with unresolved D. Looked up from germline, CDR1 is SGHTS and CDR2 is YDEGEE. The CDR3 sequence is 13 residues long. The V and J ends lost 2 bases and 6 bases respectively, with 11 bases between them. CDR3 sequence: CASSFEKRNGYTF. The CDR3 coding sequence is TGTGCCAGCAGCTTCGAGAAAAGAAATGGCTACACCTTC.

This clonotype was recorded many times. The chain carries TRBV7-2 and TRBJ1-2; 11 bases align to TRBD1. The germline V gene has CDR1 SGHTA and CDR2 FQGNSA. This CDR3 comprises 15 residues. After removal of 2 bases from V and 6 bases from J, the junction contained 5 bases not matched to a gene. For the CDR3, the DNA is TGTGCCAGCAGCTTATCCGGGACAGGGGGTGATGGCTACACCTTC. It specifies CASSLSGTGGDGYTF.

The V and J genes are TRBV24-1 and TRBJ1-5; 10 positions agree with TRBD1. V gave up 11 bases and J gave up 4 bases; unmatched junction bases: 10. This CDR3 is 15 amino acids long. Per germline, CDR1 KGHDR and CDR2 SFDVKD. CDR3 DNA: TGTGCCAGCCGTCGACCGGGACAGGGGAATCAGCCCCAGCATTTT. It yields the protein CASRRPGQGNQPQHF.

This clonotype was seen repeatedly, ten times or more. The chain combines TRBV2 with TRBJ1-6, with D possibly matching TRBD1 (5 bases). CDR1 and CDR2 (germline): SNHLY, FYNNEI. The CDR3 runs to 12 residues. V gave up 6 bases and J gave up 5 bases, with 5 bases separating them. The CDR3 reads CASRGDNSPLHF. CDR3 DNA sequence: TGTGCCAGCAGGGGGGATAATTCACCCCTCCACTTT.

This clonotype occurred a few times. The V gene is TRBV6-5, the J gene TRBJ1-6; D gene unclear. The CDR3 consists of 15 residues. Deletions cut 5 bases from V and 2 bases from J, with 10 bases between. Germline assignment: CDR1 MNHEY and CDR2 SVGAGI. CDR3 residues: CASSASATYNSPLHF. CDR3 bases: TGTGCCAGCAGTGCTTCGGCCACCTATAATTCACCCCTCCACTTT.

The chain joins TRBV5-4 to TRBJ2-2; 7 bases agree with TRBD1. The V gene end was trimmed by 1 base and the J gene end by 7 bases; junction bases not matched to a gene: 4. Germline values: CDR1 SGHNT, CDR2 YYREEE (reference sequence). The length of the CDR3 is 14 residues. The CDR3 DNA is TGTGCCAGCAGCTTGACAGGGGTTGGCGGGGAGCTGTTTTTT. Encoded protein: CASSLTGVGGELFF.

This clonotype was counted only a few times. This rearrangement joins TRBV9 to TRBJ2-7; D is possibly TRBD1 (7 bases). V gave up 4 bases and J gave up 7 bases, with 15 bases separating them. The CDR3 extends over 13 amino acids. Germline CDR1 is SGDLS and CDR2 is YYNGEE. This CDR3 reads CASSRTGSGEQYF. The CDR3 coding sequence is TGTGCCAGCAGCCGGACAGGTAGCGGAGAGCAGTACTTC.

The chain carries TRBV29-1 and TRBJ2-6; TRBD1 matches at 7 bases. From germline, CDR1 is SQVTM and CDR2 ANQGSEA. V lost 7 bases, J lost 11 bases, and 17 bases stayed unmatched. The CDR3 covers 15 residues. This CDR3 reads CSASDRAGVVDVLTF. The CDR3 DNA reads TGCAGCGCTTCTGACAGGGCGGGTGTTGTCGACGTCCTGACTTTC. Using reference TRBV29-1 and TRBJ2-6 for the parts outside the CDR3, the full variable domain is SAVISQKPSRDICQRGTSLTIQCQVDSQVTMMFWYRQQPGQSLTLIATANQGSEATYESGFVIDKFPISRPNLTFSTLTVSNMSPEDSSIYLCSASDRAGVVDVLTFGAGSRLTVL.

As to this clonotype: Germline is not matched at one junction end, which may reflect a read error. The chain has TRBV25-1 and TRBJ2-2; 7 bases match TRBD1. The CDR3 sequence is 17 residues long. From germline, CDR1 is MGHDK and CDR2 SYGVNS. The CDR3 DNA sequence: TGTGCCACCAGTGATATGAACAGGGGTTCGATGGCCGGGGAGCTGTTTTTT. Protein sequence: CATSDMNRGSMAGELFF.

This clonotype was recorded at least ten times. The chain couples TRBV10-3 to TRBJ2-7; tentatively, D is TRBD1 (5 bases). Germline V gives CDR1 ENHRY, CDR2 SYGVKD. Trimming stripped 2 bases from V and 3 bases from J, with 11 bases between. This CDR3 is built from 14 residues. The CDR3 DNA sequence: TGTGCCATCAGTGAGCAGGGTACGGGCTACGAGCAGTACTTC. Protein sequence: CAISEQGTGYEQYF.

A few counts support this clonotype. In nucleotides, the CDR3 is TGCAGTGTTTTACAGGGGGGCGACTATGGCTACACCTTC. Translation: CSVLQGGDYGYTF. The rearrangement uses TRBV20-1 and TRBJ1-2; TRBD1 matches 8 bases. CDR3 length: 13 amino acids. The germline V gene encodes CDR1 DFQATT and CDR2 SNEGSKA (reference sequence). The junction had 7 bases not matched to a gene; V was cut back by 7 bases and J by 3 bases.

This clonotype was recorded a few times. The chain carries TRBV9 and TRBJ2-5; 8 bases agree with TRBD2. Germline V gene data show CDR1 as SGDLS and CDR2 as YYNGEE. CDR3 size: 14 residues. After removal of 4 bases from V and 1 base from J, the junction contained 3 bases not matched to a gene. In nucleotides, the CDR3 is TGTGCCAGCAGCATTAGCGGGACCCAAGAGACCCAGTACTTC. It specifies CASSISGTQETQYF.

This clonotype was seen only a few times. CDR3 in amino acids: CASSLRQGWNTEAFF. The CDR3 nucleotides are TGTGCCAGCAGCTTGAGGCAGGGCTGGAACACTGAAGCTTTCTTT. The chain has TRBV7-9 and TRBJ1-1, with a weak D call TRBD1 (5 bases). The V and J ends lost 3 bases and 1 base respectively, with 12 bases between them. This CDR3 comprises 15 residues. Germline V gene sequence: CDR1 SEHNR, CDR2 FQNEAQ (reference sequence).

This clonotype was recorded at least ten times. The V call is TRBV7-2, the J call TRBJ2-5, with D hard to call. Germline CDR1 and CDR2: SGHTA and FQGNSA. The CDR3 runs 12 residues. V shed 2 bases and J shed 5 bases, with 6 bases lying between them. The CDR3: CASSLSRETQYF. CDR3 in DNA: TGTGCCAGCAGCTTAAGCAGGGAGACCCAGTACTTC.

This clonotype has a handful of counts. The chain couples TRBV24-1 to TRBJ1-2; 8 bases align to TRBD1. The CDR3 loop spans 14 amino acids. Germline-derived CDR1 and CDR2 are KGHDR and SFDVKD. V lost 11 bases, J lost 4 bases, and 11 bases stayed unmatched. The CDR3 is CASRQGPEGYGYTF. CDR3 DNA: TGTGCCAGCCGACAGGGGCCCGAGGGCTATGGCTACACCTTC.

The rearrangement links TRBV14 to TRBJ1-2; a possible D gene is TRBD1 (5 bases). V was pared by 4 bases and J by 4 bases, with 16 bases between. The germline gives CDR1 SGHDN, CDR2 FVKESK. There are 15 residues in the CDR3. DNA for the CDR3: TGTGCCAGCAGCCCCATAGCGGGGGATGGCTATGGCTACACCTTC. It is translated as CASSPIAGDGYGYTF.

This clonotype came up many times. The genes are TRBV7-9 and TRBJ1-2; no clear D gene. Germline CDR1 reads SEHNR; CDR2 reads FQNEAQ (reference sequence). The V end was cut by 5 bases, the J end by 4 bases, with 11 bases between. This CDR3 region has 13 residues. This CDR3 is CASSKPGVYGYTF. The CDR3 nucleotides are TGTGCCAGCAGCAAACCGGGAGTCTATGGCTACACCTTC.

This clonotype was seen repeatedly, ten times or more. This chain connects TRBV9 to TRBJ1-6; D is possibly TRBD1 (5 bases). V gave up 4 bases and J gave up 14 bases, with 13 bases separating them. The CDR3 consists of 12 residues. Germline CDR1 and CDR2: SGDLS and YYNGEE. The CDR3 sequence: CASSQGDSALHF. As DNA, the CDR3 is TGTGCCAGCAGCCAAGGGGATTCGGCCCTCCACTTT.

The chain recombines TRBV15 with TRBJ1-1; 10 bases fit TRBD1. The trim removed 1 base at V and 5 bases at J, leaving 10 bases unmatched. This CDR3 contains 17 residues. Per germline, CDR1 LNHNV and CDR2 YYDKDF (reference sequence). The DNA for the CDR3 is TGTGCCACCAGCAGAGCCCGATATAGGACAGGGGGGACTGAAGCTTTCTTT. It codes for CATSRARYRTGGTEAFF.

This clonotype was detected a few times. In DNA form, the CDR3 reads TGTGCCAGCAGGGAAGGGGGCCAAACTGGAATGTTCACTGAAGCTTTCTTT. Translation gives CASREGGQTGMFTEAFF. The chain employs TRBV25-1 and TRBJ1-1, with 7 bases lining up with TRBD1. This CDR3 contains 17 residues. With 6 bases clipped from V and 4 bases from J, the junction kept 17 bases outside the gene matches. Germline CDR1 is MGHDK and CDR2 is SYGVNS.